This T cell receptor (beta chain) was captured by sequencing in a study of T cell changes during pregnancy in multiple sclerosis. The V gene end was trimmed by 5 bases and the J gene end by 3 bases; junction bases not matched to a gene: 9. Germline V gene sequence: CDR1 SGHAT, CDR2 FQNNGV. This CDR3 is built from 15 residues. Some clones are missing from TCRdb's copy, which holds only in-frame ones; the method was immunoSEQ multiplex PCR. The sample holds about 98,000 clones, about 91% seen once. The receptor was isolated from a female donor in good health, enrolled as a control in a pregnancy study. The sequences come from peripheral blood, collected after pregnancy. The chain links TRBV11-2 to TRBJ1-1; 7 bases fit TRBD1. The CDR3 nucleotides read TGTGCCAGCAGCGCTTTGACAGGGTTGTACACTGAAGCTTTCTTT. Translated, it gives CASSALTGLYTEAFF.